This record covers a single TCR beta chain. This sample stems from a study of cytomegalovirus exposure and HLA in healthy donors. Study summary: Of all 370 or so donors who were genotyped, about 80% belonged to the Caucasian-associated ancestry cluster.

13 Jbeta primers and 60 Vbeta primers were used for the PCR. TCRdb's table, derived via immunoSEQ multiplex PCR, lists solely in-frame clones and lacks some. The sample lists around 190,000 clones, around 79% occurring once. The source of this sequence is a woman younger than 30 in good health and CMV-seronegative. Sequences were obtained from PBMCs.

The DNA of the CDR3 is TGTGCCAGCATCGCTCTGGGGGGGGGCAACTATGGCTACACCTTC. Protein sequence: CASIALGGGNYGYTF. The chain combines TRBV6-5 with TRBJ1-2; TRBD1 is a possible D gene (6 bases). The CDR3 runs to 15 residues. Trimming removed 7 bases at V and 2 bases at J, with 17 bases between. Germline-derived CDR1 and CDR2 are MNHEY and SVGAGI.